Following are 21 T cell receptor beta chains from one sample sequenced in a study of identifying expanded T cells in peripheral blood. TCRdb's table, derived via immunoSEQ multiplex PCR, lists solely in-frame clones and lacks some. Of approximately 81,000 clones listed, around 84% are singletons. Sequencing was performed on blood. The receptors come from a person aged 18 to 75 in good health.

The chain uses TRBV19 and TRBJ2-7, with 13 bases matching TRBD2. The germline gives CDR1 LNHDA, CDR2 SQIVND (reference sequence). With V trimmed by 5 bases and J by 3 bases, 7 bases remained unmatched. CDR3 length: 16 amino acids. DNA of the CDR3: TGTGCCAGTAGTCCTAGTCGACTAGCGGGAGGCTACGAGCAGTACTTC. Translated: CASSPSRLAGGYEQYF. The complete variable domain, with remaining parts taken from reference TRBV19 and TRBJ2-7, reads DGGITQSPKYLFRKEGQNVTLSCEQNLNHDAMYWYRQDPGQGLRLIYYSQIVNDFQKGDIAEGYSVSREKKESFPLTVTSAQKNPTAFYLCASSPSRLAGGYEQYFGPGTRLTVT.

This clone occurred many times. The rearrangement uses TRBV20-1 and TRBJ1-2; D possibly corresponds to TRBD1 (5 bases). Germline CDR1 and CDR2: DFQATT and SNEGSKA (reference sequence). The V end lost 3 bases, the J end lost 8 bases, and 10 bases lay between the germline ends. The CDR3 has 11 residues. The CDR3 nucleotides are TGCAGTGCTAGCCCCGACAGCGGCTACACCTTC. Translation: CSASPDSGYTF.

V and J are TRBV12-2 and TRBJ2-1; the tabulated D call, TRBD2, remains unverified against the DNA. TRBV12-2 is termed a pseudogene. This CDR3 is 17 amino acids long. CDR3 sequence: CASRSRLAGVPYNEQFF. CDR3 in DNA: TGTGCAAGTCGCTCCCGACTAGCGGGAGTCCCCTACAATGAGCAGTTCTTC.

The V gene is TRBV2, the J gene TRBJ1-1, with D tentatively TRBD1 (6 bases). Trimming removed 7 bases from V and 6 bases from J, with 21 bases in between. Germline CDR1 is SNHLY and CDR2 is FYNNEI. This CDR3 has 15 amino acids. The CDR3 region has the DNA TGTGCCAGCATTCGACAGAGGGGGGATTCTGCTGAAGCTTTCTTT. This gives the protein CASIRQRGDSAEAFF.

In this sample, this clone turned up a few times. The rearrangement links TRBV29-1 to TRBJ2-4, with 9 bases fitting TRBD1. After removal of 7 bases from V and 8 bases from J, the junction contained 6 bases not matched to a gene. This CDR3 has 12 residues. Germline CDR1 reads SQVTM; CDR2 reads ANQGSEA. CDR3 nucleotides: TGCAGCGCCGGGGGACAGGGCTACATTCAGTACTTC. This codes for CSAGGQGYIQYF.

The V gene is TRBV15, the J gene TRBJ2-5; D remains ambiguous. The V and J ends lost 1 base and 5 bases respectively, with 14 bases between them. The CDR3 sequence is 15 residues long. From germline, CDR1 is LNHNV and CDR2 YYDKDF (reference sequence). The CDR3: CATSRVRSEWETQYF. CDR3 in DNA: TGTGCCACCAGCAGAGTCAGAAGTGAATGGGAGACCCAGTACTTC.

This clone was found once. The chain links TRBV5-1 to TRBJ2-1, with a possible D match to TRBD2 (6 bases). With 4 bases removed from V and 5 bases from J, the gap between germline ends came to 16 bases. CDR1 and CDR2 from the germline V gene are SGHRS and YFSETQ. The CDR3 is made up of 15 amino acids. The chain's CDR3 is CASSLTSLYDNEQFF. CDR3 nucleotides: TGCGCCAGCAGCCTGACTAGTTTGTACGACAATGAGCAGTTCTTC.

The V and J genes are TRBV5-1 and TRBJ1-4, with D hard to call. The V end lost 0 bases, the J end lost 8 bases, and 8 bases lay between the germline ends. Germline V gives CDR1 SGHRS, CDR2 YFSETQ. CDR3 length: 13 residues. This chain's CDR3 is CASSLGGREKLFF. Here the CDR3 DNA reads TGCGCCAGCAGCTTGGGAGGGCGGGAAAAACTGTTTTTT.

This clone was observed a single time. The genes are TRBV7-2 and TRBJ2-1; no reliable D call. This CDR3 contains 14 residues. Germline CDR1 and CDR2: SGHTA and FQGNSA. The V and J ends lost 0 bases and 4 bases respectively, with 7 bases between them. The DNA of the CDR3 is TGTGCCAGCAGCTTAGCTACGGAATACAATGAGCAGTTCTTC. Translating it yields CASSLATEYNEQFF.

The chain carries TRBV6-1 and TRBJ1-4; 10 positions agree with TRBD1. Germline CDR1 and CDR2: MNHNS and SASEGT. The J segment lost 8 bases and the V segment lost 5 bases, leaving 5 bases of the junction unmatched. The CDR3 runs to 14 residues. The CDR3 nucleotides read TGTGCCAGCAGTCCGACAGGGGGCGCGGAAAAACTGTTTTTT. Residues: CASSPTGGAEKLFF.

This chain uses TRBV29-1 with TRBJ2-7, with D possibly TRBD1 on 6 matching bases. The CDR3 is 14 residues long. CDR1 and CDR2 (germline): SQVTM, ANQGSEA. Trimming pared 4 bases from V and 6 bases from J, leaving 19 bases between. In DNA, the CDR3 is TGCAGCGTTGGTGCAGGGGCCCTGGAAGGCGAGCAGTACTTC. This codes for CSVGAGALEGEQYF.

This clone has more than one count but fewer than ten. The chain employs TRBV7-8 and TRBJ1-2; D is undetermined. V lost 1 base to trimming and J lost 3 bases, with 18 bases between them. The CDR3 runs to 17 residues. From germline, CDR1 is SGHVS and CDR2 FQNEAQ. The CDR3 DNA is TGTGCCAGCAGCTTAGTAGCGGGGAGCGCGAGTTACTATGGCTACACCTTC. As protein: CASSLVAGSASYYGYTF.

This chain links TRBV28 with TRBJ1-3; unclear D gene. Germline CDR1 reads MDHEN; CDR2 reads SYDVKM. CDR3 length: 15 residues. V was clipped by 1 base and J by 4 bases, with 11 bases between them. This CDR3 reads CASSLLSREGNTIYF. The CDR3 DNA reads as TGTGCCAGCAGTTTATTGAGTCGGGAAGGAAACACCATATATTTT.

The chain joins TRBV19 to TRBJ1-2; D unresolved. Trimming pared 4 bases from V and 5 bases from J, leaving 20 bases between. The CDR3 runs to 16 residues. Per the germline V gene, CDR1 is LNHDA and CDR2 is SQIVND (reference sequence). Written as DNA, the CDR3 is TGTGCCAGTAGTAGAAATACCCACTCCCCGGGGTATGGCTACACCTTC. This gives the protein CASSRNTHSPGYGYTF.

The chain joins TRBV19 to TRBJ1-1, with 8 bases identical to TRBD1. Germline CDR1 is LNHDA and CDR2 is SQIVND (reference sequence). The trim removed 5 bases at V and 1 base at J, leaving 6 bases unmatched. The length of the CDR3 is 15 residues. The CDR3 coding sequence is TGTGCCAGTAGTCCAGGGGGCTGGACGAACACTGAAGCTTTCTTT. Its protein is CASSPGGWTNTEAFF.

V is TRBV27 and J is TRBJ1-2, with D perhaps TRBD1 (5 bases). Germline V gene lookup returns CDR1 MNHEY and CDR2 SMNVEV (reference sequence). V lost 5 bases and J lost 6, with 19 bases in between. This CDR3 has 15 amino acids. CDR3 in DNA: TGTGCCAGCAGTGTTTCCCAGGGTTTTCTGAATGGCTACACCTTC. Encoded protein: CASSVSQGFLNGYTF.

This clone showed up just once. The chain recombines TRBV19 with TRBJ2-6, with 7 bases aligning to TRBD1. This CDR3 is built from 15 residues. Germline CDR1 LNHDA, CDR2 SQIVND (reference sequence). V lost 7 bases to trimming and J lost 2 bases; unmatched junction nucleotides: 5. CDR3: CASTADRAGANVLTF. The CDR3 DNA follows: TGTGCCAGTACCGCAGACAGGGCTGGGGCCAACGTCCTGACTTTC.

The CDR3 reads CSVELEGLAIEQYF. As DNA, the CDR3 is TGCAGCGTTGAATTGGAGGGACTAGCGATCGAGCAGTACTTC. This sequence joins TRBV29-1 and TRBJ2-7; 10 nucleotides align to TRBD2. Per the germline V gene, CDR1 is SQVTM and CDR2 is ANQGSEA. The V and J ends lost 2 bases and 6 bases, in that order; junction bases with no gene match: 7. The CDR3 has 14 residues.

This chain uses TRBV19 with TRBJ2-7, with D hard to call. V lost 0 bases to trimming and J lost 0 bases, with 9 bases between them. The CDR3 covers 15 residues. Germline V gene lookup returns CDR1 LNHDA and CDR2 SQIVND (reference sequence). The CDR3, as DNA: TGTGCCAGTAGTATAGATCCGGGCCACTCCTACGAGCAGTACTTC. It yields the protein CASSIDPGHSYEQYF.

In DNA, the CDR3 is TGTGCCGTTTACCCCTCTAGCGGGGTAACCTACGAGCAGTACTTC. Encoded protein: CAVYPSSGVTYEQYF. The chain is built from TRBV28 and TRBJ2-7; 9 bases are shared with TRBD2. Germline V gene sequence: CDR1 MDHEN, CDR2 SYDVKM. This CDR3 has 15 amino acids. V shed 11 bases, J shed 2 bases, and the junction held 13 bases outside the gene matches.

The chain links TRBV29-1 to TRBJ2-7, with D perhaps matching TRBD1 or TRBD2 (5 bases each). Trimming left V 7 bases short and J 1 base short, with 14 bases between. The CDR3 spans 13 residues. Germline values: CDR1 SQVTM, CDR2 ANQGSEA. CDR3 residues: CSAGLGESYEQYF. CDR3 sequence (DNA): TGCAGCGCTGGGTTAGGGGAGTCCTACGAGCAGTACTTC.